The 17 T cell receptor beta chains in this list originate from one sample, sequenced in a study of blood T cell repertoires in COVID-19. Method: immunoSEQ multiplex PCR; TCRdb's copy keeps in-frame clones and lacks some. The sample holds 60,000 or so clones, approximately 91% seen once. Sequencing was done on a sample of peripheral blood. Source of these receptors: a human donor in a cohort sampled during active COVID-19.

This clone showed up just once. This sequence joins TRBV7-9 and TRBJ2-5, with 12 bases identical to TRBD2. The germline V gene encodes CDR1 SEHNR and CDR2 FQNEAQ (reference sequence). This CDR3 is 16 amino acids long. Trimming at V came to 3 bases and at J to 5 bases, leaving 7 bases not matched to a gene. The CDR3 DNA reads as TGTGCCAGCAGCTTGACTAGCGGGAGAGGGGCGGAGACCCAGTACTTC. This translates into CASSLTSGRGAETQYF.

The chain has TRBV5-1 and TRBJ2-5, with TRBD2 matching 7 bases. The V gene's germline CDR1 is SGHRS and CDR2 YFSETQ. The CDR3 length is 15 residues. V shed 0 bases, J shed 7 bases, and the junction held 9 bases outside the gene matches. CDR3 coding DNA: TGCGCCAGCAGCTTGGCGGCTAGCGGCCCAGGGACCCAGTACTTC. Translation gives CASSLAASGPGTQYF.

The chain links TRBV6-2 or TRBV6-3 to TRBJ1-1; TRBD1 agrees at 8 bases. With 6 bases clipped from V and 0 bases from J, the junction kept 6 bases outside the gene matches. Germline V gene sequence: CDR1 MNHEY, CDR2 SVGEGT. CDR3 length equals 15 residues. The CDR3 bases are TGTGCCAGCAGCGACAGGGGCACCATGAACACTGAAGCTTTCTTT. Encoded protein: CASSDRGTMNTEAFF.

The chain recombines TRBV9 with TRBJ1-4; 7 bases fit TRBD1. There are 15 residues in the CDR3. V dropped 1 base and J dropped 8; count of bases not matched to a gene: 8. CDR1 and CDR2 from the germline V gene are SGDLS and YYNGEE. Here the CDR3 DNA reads TGTGCCAGCAGCGTAAGCCTCGGGGGACAGGAAAAACTGTTTTTT. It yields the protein CASSVSLGGQEKLFF.

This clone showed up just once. The CDR3 DNA reads as TGTGCCAGCAGTGTTGAGAGAGCCGGGACTAGCGGGAGGGCCAATGAGCAGTTCTTC. Translating gives CASSVERAGTSGRANEQFF. This chain uses TRBV2 with TRBJ2-1, with 16 bases matching TRBD2. The germline CDR1 and CDR2 sequences are SNHLY and FYNNEI. Losses at the gene ends were 4 bases for V and 6 bases for J; bases not matched to a gene: 12. The CDR3 covers 19 residues.

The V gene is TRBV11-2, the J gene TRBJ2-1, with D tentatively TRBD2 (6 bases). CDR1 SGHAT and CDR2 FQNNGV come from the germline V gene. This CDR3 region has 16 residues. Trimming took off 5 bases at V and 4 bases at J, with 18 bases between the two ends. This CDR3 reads CASSPRASDLYNEQFF. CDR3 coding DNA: TGTGCCAGCAGCCCAAGGGCTAGCGACCTTTACAATGAGCAGTTCTTC.

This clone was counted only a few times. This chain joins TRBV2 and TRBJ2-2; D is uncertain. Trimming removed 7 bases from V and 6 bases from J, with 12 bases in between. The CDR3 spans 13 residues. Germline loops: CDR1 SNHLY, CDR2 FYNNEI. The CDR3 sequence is CASKQTWAGELFF. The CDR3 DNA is TGTGCCAGCAAACAGACCTGGGCCGGGGAGCTGTTTTTT.

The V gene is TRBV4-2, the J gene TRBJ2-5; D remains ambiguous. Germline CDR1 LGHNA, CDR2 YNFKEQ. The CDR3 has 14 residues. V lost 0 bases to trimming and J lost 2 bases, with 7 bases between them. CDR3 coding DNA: TGTGCCAGCAGCCAAGATACATATCAAGAGACCCAGTACTTC. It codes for CASSQDTYQETQYF.

Here the CDR3 DNA reads TGTGCCAGCAGCTTAGACAGAAATGAAAAACTGTTTTTT. As protein: CASSLDRNEKLFF. V usage is TRBV7-6 and J usage is TRBJ1-4; D gene ambiguous. Germline assignment: CDR1 SGHVS and CDR2 FNYEAQ. This CDR3 comprises 13 residues. Trimming took 1 base from V and 5 from J, leaving 5 bases between them.

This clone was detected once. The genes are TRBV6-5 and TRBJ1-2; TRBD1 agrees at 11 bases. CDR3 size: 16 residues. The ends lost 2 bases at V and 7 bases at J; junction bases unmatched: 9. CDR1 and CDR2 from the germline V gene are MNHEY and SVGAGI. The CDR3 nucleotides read TGTGCCAGCAGTTACGAGGGACAGGGGGTACGGGGTGGCTACACCTTC. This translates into CASSYEGQGVRGGYTF.

The CDR3 here is CASSGLTGELFF. Written as DNA, the CDR3 is TGTGCCAGCAGCGGACTGACCGGGGAGCTGTTTTTT. V is TRBV28 and J is TRBJ2-2, with TRBD2 as a possible D gene (5 bases). Trimming left V 6 bases short and J 5 bases short, with 7 bases between. CDR1 is MDHEN and CDR2 is SYDVKM in the germline V gene. The CDR3 has 12 residues.

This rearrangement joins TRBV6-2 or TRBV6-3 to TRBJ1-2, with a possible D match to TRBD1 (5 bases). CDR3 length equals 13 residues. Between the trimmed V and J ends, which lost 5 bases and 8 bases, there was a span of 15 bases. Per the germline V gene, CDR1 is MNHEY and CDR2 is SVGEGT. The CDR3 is CASSPKTTAGYTF. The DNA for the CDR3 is TGTGCCAGCAGTCCGAAAACGACAGCGGGCTACACCTTC.

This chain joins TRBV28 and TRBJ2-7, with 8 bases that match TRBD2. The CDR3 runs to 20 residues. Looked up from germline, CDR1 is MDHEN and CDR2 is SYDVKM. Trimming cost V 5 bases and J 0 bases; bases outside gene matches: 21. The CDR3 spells CASSPTRGREKTSVSYEQYF. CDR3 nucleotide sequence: TGTGCCAGCAGTCCCACCCGGGGCAGGGAAAAGACTAGCGTCTCCTACGAGCAGTACTTC.

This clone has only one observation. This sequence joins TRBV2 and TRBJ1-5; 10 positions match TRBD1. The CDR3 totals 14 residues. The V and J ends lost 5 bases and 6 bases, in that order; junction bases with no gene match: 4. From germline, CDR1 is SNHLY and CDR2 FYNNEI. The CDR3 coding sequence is TGTGCCAGCAGTCCGACAGGGGGCGGTCAGCCCCAGCATTTT. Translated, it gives CASSPTGGGQPQHF.

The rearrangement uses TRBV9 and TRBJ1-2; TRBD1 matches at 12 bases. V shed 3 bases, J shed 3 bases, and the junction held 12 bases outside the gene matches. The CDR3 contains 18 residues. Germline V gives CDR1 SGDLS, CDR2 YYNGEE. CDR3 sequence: CASSATSRRDRGHYGYTF. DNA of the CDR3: TGTGCCAGCAGCGCCACCTCCCGGAGGGACAGGGGGCACTATGGCTACACCTTC.

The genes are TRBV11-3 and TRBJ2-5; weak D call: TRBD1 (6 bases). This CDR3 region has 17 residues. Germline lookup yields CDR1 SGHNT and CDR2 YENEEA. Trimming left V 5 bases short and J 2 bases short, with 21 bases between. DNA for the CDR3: TGTGCCAGCAGCCTCTCCCGGGACACGGGCAGTCAAGAGACCCAGTACTTC. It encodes CASSLSRDTGSQETQYF.

DNA for the CDR3: TGTGCCACCCACCGGTCGGGTAATTTCGTCTCTGGGGCCAACGTCCTGACTTTC. It yields the protein CATHRSGNFVSGANVLTF. The chain employs TRBV27 and TRBJ2-6; D is unclear. Germline CDR1 is MNHEY and CDR2 is SMNVEV (reference sequence). V lost 10 bases, J lost 0 bases, and 22 bases lay in between. The CDR3 is 18 residues long.